The 11 T cell receptor beta chains below come from one sample, sequenced in a study of CD8+ T cells in alopecia areata. Reverse transcribed after extraction, RNA yielded cDNA as the sequencing template. Data came from immunoSEQ multiplex PCR; TCRdb stores just in-frame clones and leaves some out. Of 150,000 to 200,000 clones detected, roughly 63% appear once; the ten largest clones hold 1.7%. The sequences come from CD4+ T cells sorted from blood, collected at week 0. The source is a human donor with alopecia areata.

This clone has just a few counts. V gene TRBV5-1 combines with J gene TRBJ2-3; 13 positions match TRBD2. The CDR3 spans 17 residues. CDR1 is SGHRS and CDR2 is YFSETQ in the germline V gene. The junction had 7 bases not matched to a gene; V was cut back by 4 bases and J by 2 bases. The CDR3 region is CASSLLGLAGATDTQYF. The DNA of the CDR3 is TGCGCCAGCAGCCTACTCGGACTAGCGGGGGCCACAGATACGCAGTATTTT.

This clone was seen ten or more times. The V and J genes are TRBV14 and TRBJ1-2; D is unresolved. The CDR3 has 15 residues. Germline loops: CDR1 SGHDN, CDR2 FVKESK. Trimming stripped 4 bases from V and 2 bases from J, with 14 bases between. CDR3 residues: CASSPLVNSNYGYTF. As DNA, the CDR3 is TGTGCCAGCAGCCCCCTGGTAAACAGCAACTATGGCTACACCTTC.

The chain links TRBV10-3 to TRBJ2-3; D is unclear. Trimming removed 0 bases at V and 1 base at J, with 5 bases between. Germline V gene data show CDR1 as ENHRY and CDR2 as SYGVKD. The CDR3 runs to 14 residues. The DNA of the CDR3 is TGTGCCATCAGTGAGTCTGGGGGCACAGATACGCAGTATTTT. Protein: CAISESGGTDTQYF.

This sequence joins TRBV4-3 and TRBJ2-7; 12 positions agree with TRBD2. J was trimmed by 3 bases and V by 3 bases; bases with no gene match: 6. In germline, CDR1 is LGHNA, CDR2 YSLEER. The CDR3 extends over 16 amino acids. The CDR3, as DNA: TGCGCCAGCAGCCAGATAGGACTAGCGGGAAACTACGAGCAGTACTTC. It translates to CASSQIGLAGNYEQYF.

The rearrangement uses TRBV7-2 and TRBJ1-1; D remains ambiguous. The V gene lost 7 bases and the J gene lost 3 bases, with 15 bases spanning the gap. The CDR3 extends over 14 amino acids. Germline assignment: CDR1 SGHTA and CDR2 FQGNSA. This CDR3 is CASIKEGADTEAFF. In DNA form, the CDR3 reads TGTGCCAGCATCAAAGAGGGCGCCGACACTGAAGCTTTCTTT.

V gene TRBV30 combines with J gene TRBJ2-5; 9 bases match TRBD1. The CDR3 has 15 residues. Germline V CDR1 and CDR2: GTSNPN, SVGIG (reference sequence). V trimming: 1 base; J trimming: 5 bases; junction bases outside the gene matches: 8. The CDR3 loop is CAWSAPNRGRETQYF. CDR3 nucleotide sequence: TGTGCCTGGAGTGCCCCGAACAGGGGGCGGGAGACCCAGTACTTC.

J is TRBJ2-7 and V is TRBV13, with 8 bases matching TRBD2. V was pared by 7 bases and J by 6 bases, with 14 bases of the junction left unmatched. The CDR3 covers 15 residues. Germline V CDR1 and CDR2: PRHDT, FYEKMQ (reference sequence). In DNA, the CDR3 is TGTGCCAGCACCTCGACTAGCGTAAGTGCGGGCGAGCAGTACTTC. The encoded protein is CASTSTSVSAGEQYF.

The chain employs TRBV23-1 and TRBJ2-7, with a weak D call TRBD1 (6 bases). Being an ORF, TRBV23-1 has a function that is uncertain. CDR3 length: 16 amino acids. The germline V and J ends were trimmed by 0 bases and 3 bases, with 15 bases remaining between them. CDR3 in amino acids: CASSQSWADSVYEQYF. DNA for the CDR3: TGCGCCAGCAGTCAATCATGGGCGGACAGCGTCTACGAGCAGTACTTC.

The V call is TRBV29-1, the J call TRBJ1-2, with no clear D. Trimming removed 2 bases from V and 8 bases from J, with 12 bases in between. Germline assignment: CDR1 SQVTM and CDR2 ANQGSEA. The CDR3 spans 12 residues. CDR3 sequence: CSVERVTSGYTF. The DNA of the CDR3 is TGCAGCGTTGAAAGAGTAACGTCCGGCTACACCTTC.

In this sample, this clone turned up a few times. This chain links TRBV7-9 with TRBJ1-6; TRBD1 matches 8 bases. The J segment lost 8 bases and the V segment lost 1 base, leaving 4 bases of the junction unmatched. Germline-derived CDR1 and CDR2 are SEHNR and FQNEAQ (reference sequence). CDR3 length equals 15 residues. The CDR3 coding sequence is TGTGCCAGCAGCTTAGGACAGGGGAAGTATTCACCCCTCCACTTT. Its translation: CASSLGQGKYSPLHF.

The chain couples TRBV5-1 to TRBJ2-2, with D possibly being TRBD1 (5 bases). V lost 4 bases and J lost 3, with 13 bases in between. CDR3 length equals 15 residues. Germline values: CDR1 SGHRS, CDR2 YFSETQ. The CDR3 DNA is TGCGCCAGCAGCCCGGCGACAGCCTACACCGGGGAGCTGTTTTTT. Translation gives CASSPATAYTGELFF.